This TCR beta chain stems from a study of CD8 T cells in ankylosing spondylitis. Study results and limitations: What appeared characteristic of ankylosing spondylitis blood was a TCR beta motif of eight highly homologous variants.

V gave up 4 bases and J gave up 5 bases, with 14 bases separating them. Germline loops: CDR1 SGHDN, CDR2 FVKESK. This CDR3 comprises 14 residues. TCRdb recomputed calls from the 5' RACE reads with MiXCR, one row per CDR3 protein. The profile shows about 250,000 distinct CDR3 sequences, around 8% of them singletons. This clonotype was seen many times. The target antigen is unknown. This chain connects TRBV14 to TRBJ1-1; D may be TRBD1 (6 bases). The material sequenced was blood, either unsorted or a sorted T cell fraction (not recorded which). This TCR derives from a female donor with ankylosing spondylitis or in good health (not recorded which). Written as DNA, the CDR3 is TGTGCCAGCAGCCCGGTGCAGGGGCCGACTGAAGCTTTCTTT. Protein product: CASSPVQGPTEAFF.